These 26 T cell receptor beta chains came from one sample sequenced in a study of OX40 agonist ivuxolimab in advanced cancers. Repertoires were generated with immunoSEQ multiplex PCR, while TCRdb's copy carries only in-frame clones and drops some. The profile shows tens of thousands of clones, approximately 86% of them singletons. The sample consisted of CD4+ or CD8+ T cells sorted from blood, taken in a trial of the OX40 agonist ivuxolimab. These receptors originate from an adult with an advanced solid tumor such as melanoma, head and neck, liver or kidney cancer.

The rearrangement links TRBV5-1 to TRBJ1-2; D is undetermined. CDR1 and CDR2 (germline): SGHRS, YFSETQ. There are 14 residues in the CDR3. Deletions cut 0 bases from V and 8 bases from J, with 14 bases between. The CDR3 bases are TGCGCCAGCAGCTTGGGGGGAGAGAGAGGCGGCTACACCTTC. Amino acids: CASSLGGERGGYTF.

This clone came up once. The rearrangement links TRBV23-1 to TRBJ1-4, with TRBD1 identical over 8 bases. TRBV23-1 is filed as an ORF, its function uncertain. V lost 1 base to trimming and J lost 6 bases; unmatched junction nucleotides: 10. This CDR3 is 17 amino acids long. The CDR3, as DNA: TGCGCCAGCAGTCAATGGTCCACAGGGGGTCGGGATGAAAAACTGTTTTTT. Its translation: CASSQWSTGGRDEKLFF.

This sequence joins TRBV5-6 and TRBJ2-2, with D uncertain. There are 15 residues in the CDR3. V lost 0 bases and J lost 5, with 11 bases in between. Germline V gives CDR1 SGHDT, CDR2 YYEEEE. The CDR3 sequence is CASSLVPGGTGELFF. CDR3 sequence (DNA): TGTGCCAGCAGCTTGGTGCCCGGCGGTACCGGGGAGCTGTTTTTT.

The rearrangement joins TRBV7-6 to TRBJ2-4; maybe TRBD1 (5 bases). Germline V CDR1 and CDR2: SGHVS, FNYEAQ. The CDR3 consists of 18 residues. V lost 5 bases and J lost 3, with 23 bases in between. CDR3: CASSLGVNVGYGKNIQYF. The CDR3 DNA is TGTGCCAGCAGCCTAGGGGTCAATGTAGGGTACGGCAAAAACATTCAGTACTTC.

The chain is built from TRBV5-4 and TRBJ2-7, with 13 bases fitting TRBD2. CDR1 SGHNT and CDR2 YYREEE come from the germline V gene (reference sequence). The CDR3 is 17 amino acids. V was pared by 4 bases and J by 2 bases, with 9 bases of the junction left unmatched. In DNA form, the CDR3 reads TGTGCCAGCAGCCGGACTAGCGGGGGCCCCTGGCCCTACGAGCAGTACTTC. Translated: CASSRTSGGPWPYEQYF.

The J gene is TRBJ2-2, the V gene TRBV5-1; perhaps TRBD1 as D (5 bases). In germline, CDR1 is SGHRS, CDR2 YFSETQ. The CDR3 covers 15 residues. The V gene lost 0 bases and the J gene lost 3 bases, with 9 bases spanning the gap. CDR3 residues: CASSLEGRDTGELFF. CDR3 nucleotides: TGCGCCAGCAGCTTGGAAGGCAGGGACACCGGGGAGCTGTTTTTT.

This rearrangement joins TRBV4-1 to TRBJ1-3, with D possibly matching TRBD1 (5 bases). The V gene lost 8 bases and the J gene lost 0 bases, with 20 bases spanning the gap. Germline CDR1 is MGHRA and CDR2 is YSYEKL. This CDR3 has 17 residues. CDR3 amino acids: CASAGQFPFSSGNTIYF. The CDR3 DNA reads TGCGCCAGCGCGGGGCAGTTTCCCTTTAGCTCTGGAAACACCATATATTTT.

The gene calls are TRBV7-2 and TRBJ1-6; TRBD1 is a possible D gene (5 bases). Germline V gene data show CDR1 as SGHTA and CDR2 as FQGNSA. The CDR3 totals 16 residues. V was trimmed by 5 bases and J by 5 bases, leaving 16 bases between them. The CDR3 DNA follows: TGTGCCAGCAGCCGTAGCCGACAGAGTAATAATTCACCCCTCCACTTT. Encoded protein: CASSRSRQSNNSPLHF.

This clone was recorded once. The chain joins TRBV15 to TRBJ1-2; D possibly corresponds to TRBD1 (5 bases). In germline, CDR1 is LNHNV, CDR2 YYDKDF (reference sequence). Trimming left V 5 bases short and J 10 bases short, with 20 bases between. There are 14 residues in the CDR3. CDR3 DNA sequence: TGTGCCACCAGCGACCGGGGGGTAGGGGAAGTCTACACCTTC. This sequence encodes CATSDRGVGEVYTF.

CDR3 nucleotide sequence: TGCGCCAGCAGCCCCAGCGGACAGGAGAGGACCAACGTCCTGACTTTC. As protein: CASSPSGQERTNVLTF. The genes are TRBV5-1 and TRBJ2-6; 7 nucleotides line up with TRBD1. Per the germline V gene, CDR1 is SGHRS and CDR2 is YFSETQ. CDR3 length: 16 amino acids. The V and J ends lost 4 bases and 8 bases, in that order; junction bases with no gene match: 12.

A few counts support this clone. This chain connects TRBV9 to TRBJ1-1; TRBD1 agrees at 9 bases. This CDR3 is built from 15 residues. The V gene end was trimmed by 1 base and the J gene end by 4 bases; junction bases not matched to a gene: 5. The germline V gene encodes CDR1 SGDLS and CDR2 YYNGEE. The CDR3 DNA sequence: TGTGCCAGCAGCGTAACAGGGGGCGGTGGCACTGAAGCTTTCTTT. It specifies CASSVTGGGGTEAFF.

This chain connects TRBV30 to TRBJ2-7; D is unclear. The CDR3 totals 13 residues. CDR1 GTSNPN and CDR2 SVGIG come from the germline V gene (reference sequence). The V gene lost 2 bases and the J gene lost 6 bases, with 14 bases spanning the gap. The CDR3 sequence is CAWSTPPDIEQYF. CDR3 DNA: TGTGCCTGGAGTACACCACCAGATATCGAGCAGTACTTC.

V is TRBV11-3 and J is TRBJ2-3, with TRBD1 matching 9 bases. Germline loops: CDR1 SGHNT, CDR2 YENEEA. V lost 5 bases, J lost 3 bases, and 3 bases stayed unmatched. The CDR3 sequence is 14 residues long. The CDR3 reads CASSPGTGTDTQYF. In DNA, the CDR3 is TGTGCCAGCAGCCCCGGGACAGGGACAGATACGCAGTATTTT. Using reference TRBV11-3 and TRBJ2-3 for the parts outside the CDR3, the full variable domain is EAGVVQSPRYKIIEKKQPVAFWCNPISGHNTLYWYLQNLGQGPELLIRYENEEAVDDSQLPKDRFSAERLKGVDSTLKIQPAELGDSAVYLCASSPGTGTDTQYFGPGTRLTVL.

This chain joins TRBV7-9 and TRBJ2-5; D not certain. Germline loops: CDR1 SEHNR, CDR2 FQNEAQ (reference sequence). V lost 5 bases to trimming and J lost 5 bases, with 9 bases between them. CDR3 length equals 12 residues. Here the CDR3 DNA reads TGTGCCAGCAGCCCTGACGCGGAGACCCAGTACTTC. This gives the protein CASSPDAETQYF.

This clone occurred once. The V call is TRBV13, the J call TRBJ2-7; no firm D call. The germline gives CDR1 PRHDT, CDR2 FYEKMQ (reference sequence). CDR3 length equals 14 residues. Trimming cost V 5 bases and J 2 bases, with 13 bases left between them. This CDR3 is CASSKKTRAYEQYF. For the CDR3, the DNA is TGTGCCAGCAGCAAAAAGACAAGAGCCTACGAGCAGTACTTC.

The chain recombines TRBV9 with TRBJ2-3, with D hard to call. The CDR3 is 12 amino acids. Germline CDR1 is SGDLS and CDR2 is YYNGEE. V lost 4 bases, J lost 9 bases, and 12 bases lay in between. CDR3 amino acids: CASSSSAGTQYF. The CDR3 DNA is TGTGCCAGCAGCTCCTCAGCAGGCACGCAGTATTTT.

The rearrangement links TRBV7-9 to TRBJ1-3; tentatively, D is TRBD1 (6 bases). Per the germline V gene, CDR1 is SEHNR and CDR2 is FQNEAQ (reference sequence). This CDR3 region has 18 residues. The germline V and J ends were trimmed by 5 bases and 0 bases, with 20 bases remaining between them. The CDR3 protein is CASSLPSGGQSSGNTIYF. For the CDR3, the DNA is TGTGCCAGCAGCCTCCCCTCCGGGGGGCAGTCCTCTGGAAACACCATATATTTT.

V and J are TRBV5-5 and TRBJ1-1; 8 nucleotides agree with TRBD1. CDR1 is SGHKS, CDR2 YYEKEE, per germline (reference sequence). V dropped 2 bases and J dropped 5; count of bases not matched to a gene: 5. The CDR3 is 14 amino acids. DNA of the CDR3: TGTGCCAGCAGCTTCCCGGACAGGGCTACTGAAGCTTTCTTT. Translation: CASSFPDRATEAFF.

This clone was observed a few times. V gene TRBV6-6 combines with J gene TRBJ1-5; no clear D. The germline V and J ends were trimmed by 6 bases and 3 bases, with 3 bases remaining between them. The CDR3 covers 11 residues. Germline values: CDR1 MNHNY, CDR2 SVGAGI (reference sequence). CDR3 nucleotides: TGTGCCAGCAGCCTCAATCAGCCCCAGCATTTT. Translation: CASSLNQPQHF.

The V call is TRBV27, the J call TRBJ2-1, with D possibly matching TRBD1 (6 bases). The V end was cut by 4 bases, the J end by 3 bases, with 19 bases between. The V gene's germline CDR1 is MNHEY and CDR2 SMNVEV (reference sequence). The CDR3 sequence is 17 residues long. As DNA, the CDR3 is TGTGCCAGCAGTTCGGCAATGGGACAACCTAGCTACAATGAGCAGTTCTTC. It is translated as CASSSAMGQPSYNEQFF.

The chain employs TRBV7-2 and TRBJ2-6, with 7 bases that match TRBD2. The CDR3 runs to 18 residues. CDR1 and CDR2 from the germline V gene are SGHTA and FQGNSA. V shed 2 bases, J shed 0 bases, and the junction held 7 bases outside the gene matches. The CDR3 protein is CASSLSGGRISGANVLTF. The CDR3, as DNA: TGTGCCAGCAGCTTATCGGGGGGTCGGATCTCTGGGGCCAACGTCCTGACTTTC.

The chain combines TRBV6-5 with TRBJ2-1; D is possibly TRBD2 (7 bases). The CDR3 runs 15 residues. Trimming took off 2 bases at V and 4 bases at J, with 12 bases between the two ends. Germline CDR1 and CDR2: MNHEY and SVGAGI. This CDR3 is CASSYRGAQYNEQFF. CDR3 coding DNA: TGTGCCAGCAGTTACCGGGGGGCCCAGTACAATGAGCAGTTCTTC.

This chain joins TRBV11-2 and TRBJ1-3; D not certain. Trimming cost V 8 bases and J 4 bases, with 12 bases left between them. CDR1 SGHAT and CDR2 FQNNGV come from the germline V gene. The CDR3 totals 13 residues. The CDR3 spells CASSRDRGNTIYF. The CDR3 coding sequence is TGTGCCAGCTCGAGGGATCGGGGAAACACCATATATTTT.

This clone was found once. This chain joins TRBV6-4 and TRBJ1-5; D not resolved. The CDR3 has 14 residues. CDR1 is MRHNA and CDR2 is SNTAGT in the germline V gene. Here the CDR3 reads CVSREGRGNQPQHF. The CDR3 DNA follows: TGTGTTTCCCGGGAGGGAAGGGGCAATCAGCCCCAGCATTTT.

The V gene is TRBV2, the J gene TRBJ2-7; TRBD2 matches at 12 bases. This CDR3 has 15 residues. Germline trimming cut 4 bases from V and 2 bases from J; bases unmatched to any gene: 3. CDR1 is SNHLY and CDR2 is FYNNEI in the germline V gene. CDR3 sequence: CASSGTSGVAYEQYF. For the CDR3, the DNA is TGTGCCAGCAGTGGGACTAGCGGGGTGGCCTACGAGCAGTACTTC.

This chain links TRBV5-6 with TRBJ1-1; D unclear. This CDR3 has 17 residues. Germline CDR1 and CDR2: SGHDT and YYEEEE. Trimming took 5 bases from V and 3 from J, leaving 23 bases between them. The CDR3 DNA sequence: TGTGCCAGCAGGCCGACGAGGTTGGTCAGGAAAGACACTGAAGCTTTCTTT. Amino acid sequence: CASRPTRLVRKDTEAFF.